The 26 T cell receptor beta chains in this list originate from one sample, sequenced in a study of T cell responses to AZD1222 COVID-19 vaccine. The protocol was immunoSEQ multiplex PCR, while the TCRdb copy is restricted to in-frame clones and leaves out a portion. The sample yields 150,000 to 200,000 clones, just over 90% seen once. Specimen: peripheral blood, collected 28 days after the second AZD1222 dose. All receptors derive from an adult who received the AZD1222 COVID-19 vaccine.

J is TRBJ1-4 and V is TRBV21-1. TRBV21-1 is flagged as a pseudogene. The CDR3 covers 14 residues. CDR3 sequence: CASSPSRANEKLFF. The DNA of the CDR3 is TGTGCCAGCAGCCCGTCTCGGGCTAATGAAAAACTGTTTTTT.

The CDR3 is CATSDLQLPTF. Written as DNA, the CDR3 is TGTGCCACCAGTGATTTGCAGCTGCCCACCTTC. The chain has TRBV24-1 and TRBJ1-2; D is unclear. Germline values: CDR1 KGHDR, CDR2 SFDVKD. V lost 0 bases and J 13 bases, leaving 8 bases between the germline ends. The CDR3 is 11 amino acids.

This clone was detected only a few times. The genes are TRBV5-1 and TRBJ1-3; a weak D match, TRBD1 (5 bases). V dropped 3 bases and J dropped 2 bases, with 15 bases sitting between them. Per the germline V gene, CDR1 is SGHRS and CDR2 is YFSETQ. The CDR3 covers 16 residues. CDR3 nucleotide sequence: TGCGCCAGCAGCTCAGGAACGGGGGGAACTGGAAACACCATATATTTT. Protein product: CASSSGTGGTGNTIYF.

This sequence joins TRBV14 and TRBJ1-6, with 8 bases fitting TRBD1. The CDR3 runs 14 residues. V lost 1 base, J lost 9 bases, and 2 bases stayed unmatched. Germline V CDR1 and CDR2: SGHDN, FVKESK. This chain's CDR3 is CASSQVQGGSPLHF. The DNA of the CDR3 is TGTGCCAGCAGCCAAGTACAGGGGGGTTCACCCCTCCACTTT.

The DNA of the CDR3 is TGTGCCAGCAGCCTCGGGACGGTGGAAGAGACCCAGTACTTC. Its protein is CASSLGTVEETQYF. The rearrangement joins TRBV7-6 to TRBJ2-5; either TRBD1 or TRBD2 may supply D (5 bases each). Germline CDR1 is SGHVS and CDR2 is FNYEAQ. The CDR3 is 14 amino acids. Trimming shortened V by 5 bases and J by 3 bases, and 13 bases separated the two germline ends.

This clone was recorded once. The rearrangement links TRBV9 to TRBJ1-2; 10 bases are a match to TRBD1. J lost 5 bases, V lost 4 bases, and 8 bases had no gene match. The CDR3 consists of 15 residues. In germline, CDR1 is SGDLS, CDR2 YYNGEE. CDR3 in DNA: TGTGCCAGCAGCCCGGGGACAGGGGCTTTTTATGGCTACACCTTC. Translating gives CASSPGTGAFYGYTF.

The rearrangement uses TRBV5-1 and TRBJ1-3; D is possibly TRBD1 (6 bases). This CDR3 is 15 amino acids long. Germline CDR1 SGHRS, CDR2 YFSETQ. V lost 4 bases and J lost 2, with 13 bases in between. CDR3 nucleotide sequence: TGCGCCAGCAGCCCTTCCGGGGGGCCTGGAAACACCATATATTTT. Encoded protein: CASSPSGGPGNTIYF.

Only one count was recorded for this clone. This rearrangement joins TRBV3-1 (or the pseudogene TRBV3-2) to TRBJ1-1; D remains ambiguous. Germline CDR1 reads LGHDT; CDR2 reads YNNKEL (reference sequence). The CDR3 sequence is 13 residues long. The ends were cut back, 5 bases at V and 3 bases at J, with 10 bases in the middle. CDR3 bases: TGTGCCAGCAGCTTCGATCACTACACTGAAGCTTTCTTT. Amino acid sequence: CASSFDHYTEAFF.

This chain joins TRBV2 and TRBJ2-7; D gene uncertain. V lost 4 bases and J lost 0, with 7 bases in between. This CDR3 contains 13 residues. Germline-derived CDR1 and CDR2 are SNHLY and FYNNEI. The CDR3 region is CASSVSVSYEQYF. CDR3 DNA sequence: TGTGCCAGCAGTGTCTCAGTCTCCTACGAGCAGTACTTC.

The chain joins TRBV7-9 to TRBJ2-7, with D maybe TRBD2 (6 bases). Trimming took 4 bases from V and 3 from J, leaving 19 bases between them. Germline CDR1 and CDR2: SEHNR and FQNEAQ (reference sequence). The CDR3 contains 16 residues. The CDR3 here is CASSSLRLGGYYEQYF. CDR3 nucleotide sequence: TGTGCCAGCAGCTCCCTTCGTTTGGGAGGCTACTACGAGCAGTACTTC.

This chain connects TRBV18 to TRBJ1-5; 10 bases are a match to TRBD1. Germline lookup yields CDR1 KGHSH and CDR2 LQKENI. The CDR3 consists of 13 residues. Unmatched junction bases numbered 6, after V lost 0 bases and J lost 16 bases. CDR3: CASSPPDRGTLHF. The DNA for the CDR3 is TGTGCCAGCTCACCACCGGACAGGGGGACATTACATTTT. Looking up the rest from reference TRBV18 and TRBJ1-5 gives the full variable domain: NAGVMQNPRHLVRRRGQEARLRCSPMKGHSHVYWYRQLPEEGLKFMVYLQKENIIDESGMPKERFSAEFPKEGPSILRIQQVVRGDSAAYFCASSPPDRGTLHFGDGTRLSIL.

This clone was observed once. V gene TRBV5-5 combines with J gene TRBJ2-3; D remains ambiguous. The CDR3 covers 12 residues. V was cut by 6 bases and J by 0 bases, with 5 bases left in between. In germline, CDR1 is SGHKS, CDR2 YYEKEE (reference sequence). The CDR3 region is CASTLSTDTQYF. The CDR3, as DNA: TGTGCCAGCACCCTGAGCACAGATACGCAGTATTTT.

The genes are TRBV5-6 and TRBJ1-2; D may be TRBD1 (5 bases). Germline V gene lookup returns CDR1 SGHDT and CDR2 YYEEEE. V dropped 3 bases and J dropped 6 bases, with 24 bases sitting between them. CDR3 length: 17 amino acids. CDR3 sequence: CASSSGSLRGNIHGYTF. CDR3 in DNA: TGTGCCAGCAGCTCCGGCAGCCTACGGGGGAATATTCATGGCTACACCTTC.

The CDR3 region has the DNA TGTGCCAGCTCCGAGGGGGGTACCTACGAGCAGTACTTC. This gives the protein CASSEGGTYEQYF. The rearrangement links TRBV6-5 to TRBJ2-7; either TRBD1 or TRBD2 may supply D (6 bases each). The CDR3 runs 13 residues. The germline gives CDR1 MNHEY, CDR2 SVGAGI. Trimming took off 8 bases at V and 2 bases at J, with 13 bases between the two ends.

This clone has only a few counts. J is TRBJ1-4 and V is TRBV27, with unresolved D. Trimming left V 4 bases short and J 7 bases short, with 13 bases between. This CDR3 has 14 residues. The germline V gene encodes CDR1 MNHEY and CDR2 SMNVEV (reference sequence). CDR3 region: CASSWRRASEKLFF. DNA for the CDR3: TGTGCCAGCAGTTGGCGCCGCGCAAGTGAAAAACTGTTTTTT.

The gene calls are TRBV2 and TRBJ1-2; D gene ambiguous. This CDR3 region has 12 residues. The V end lost 8 bases, the J end lost 7 bases, and 14 bases lay between the germline ends. CDR1 SNHLY and CDR2 FYNNEI come from the germline V gene. The CDR3 spells CASLTGVGGYTF. The CDR3 nucleotides read TGTGCCAGCTTGACGGGCGTCGGTGGCTACACCTTC.

The chain couples TRBV3-1 (or the pseudogene TRBV3-2) to TRBJ1-4, with D perhaps TRBD1 (5 bases). CDR1 is LGHDT and CDR2 is YNNKEL in the germline V gene (reference sequence). V was pared by 4 bases and J by 7 bases, with 10 bases between. The CDR3 length is 13 residues. CDR3 residues: CASSPRVREKLFF. CDR3 in DNA: TGTGCCAGCAGCCCCAGGGTTCGTGAAAAACTGTTTTTT.

The chain recombines TRBV4-1 with TRBJ1-3; D unclear. Germline CDR1 reads MGHRA; CDR2 reads YSYEKL. This CDR3 is 16 amino acids long. Trimming took off 0 bases at V and 0 bases at J, with 9 bases between the two ends. The CDR3 bases are TGCGCCAGCAGCCAAGATGGCAGGCACTCTGGAAACACCATATATTTT. Its translation is CASSQDGRHSGNTIYF.

The chain has TRBV6-5 and TRBJ1-5, with 8 bases that match TRBD1. With 6 bases clipped from V and 6 bases from J, the junction kept 10 bases outside the gene matches. The germline V gene encodes CDR1 MNHEY and CDR2 SVGAGI. CDR3 length: 15 amino acids. CDR3: CASSPDRELGQPQHF. In DNA, the CDR3 is TGTGCCAGCAGCCCGGACAGGGAGTTAGGTCAGCCCCAGCATTTT.

The DNA of the CDR3 is TGTGCCTGGAGTAAGGATGGCTACACCTTC. It codes for CAWSKDGYTF. The chain couples TRBV30 to TRBJ1-2; D remains ambiguous. Germline V lookup: CDR1 GTSNPN, CDR2 SVGIG (reference sequence). V was pared by 2 bases and J by 6 bases, with 4 bases between. The length of the CDR3 is 10 residues.

J is TRBJ1-5 and V is TRBV4-1, with 7 bases fitting TRBD1. V shed 1 base, J shed 9 bases, and the junction held 9 bases outside the gene matches. CDR1 is MGHRA and CDR2 is YSYEKL in the germline V gene. The length of the CDR3 is 15 residues. The DNA of the CDR3 is TGCGCCAGCAGCCAAGTCGGAGGGGGCGAGCGGCCCCAGCATTTT. Its protein product is CASSQVGGGERPQHF.

V usage is TRBV12-5 and J usage is TRBJ1-2, with 9 bases lining up with TRBD1. The CDR3 contains 14 residues. The V gene's germline CDR1 is LGHNT and CDR2 FRNRAP. With V trimmed by 6 bases and J by 4 bases, 6 bases remained unmatched. In DNA form, the CDR3 reads TGTGCTAGTGGGCCCAGGGGACAGGGCTATGGCTACACCTTC. Its protein product is CASGPRGQGYGYTF.

This chain connects TRBV18 to TRBJ1-4, with TRBD1 matching 8 bases. The germline V gene has CDR1 KGHSH and CDR2 LQKENI. Trimming cost V 3 bases and J 8 bases; bases outside gene matches: 2. CDR3 length: 13 residues. The CDR3 nucleotides are TGTGCCAGCTCACCGGGACAGGCCGAAAAACTGTTTTTT. Protein sequence: CASSPGQAEKLFF.

The chain recombines TRBV4-2 with TRBJ2-5; D unresolved. Germline V CDR1 and CDR2: LGHNA, YNFKEQ. Trimming took 0 bases from V and 7 from J, leaving 3 bases between them. The CDR3 has 11 residues. In nucleotides, the CDR3 is TGTGCCAGCAGCCAAGAAGCGACCCAGTACTTC. Its protein is CASSQEATQYF.

A few counts support this clone. The chain uses TRBV27 and TRBJ2-7; 8 bases fit TRBD1. The CDR3 runs 14 residues. Germline CDR1 is MNHEY and CDR2 is SMNVEV (reference sequence). The junction had 5 bases not matched to a gene; V was cut back by 5 bases and J by 2 bases. The CDR3 nucleotides are TGTGCCAGCAGTATCAGGACAGGGACCTACGAGCAGTACTTC. Protein: CASSIRTGTYEQYF.

V gene TRBV3-1 (or the pseudogene TRBV3-2) combines with J gene TRBJ2-3; 7 nucleotides align to TRBD2. V was clipped by 4 bases and J by 3 bases; unmatched bases: 19. The CDR3 has 19 amino acids. Germline CDR1 LGHDT, CDR2 YNNKEL (reference sequence). The DNA of the CDR3 is TGTGCCAGCAGCCGACAGATCAGGGCGGCGGGGGAAAGGACAGATACGCAGTATTTT. Residues: CASSRQIRAAGERTDTQYF.